Below, 32 T cell receptor beta chains from the same sample are listed, as sequenced in a study of memory CD4+ T cells and cytomegalovirus serostatus. The sort gate was single viable CD3+CD4+CD8-CD45RO+ cells for memory CD4+ T cells. The assay was immunoSEQ multiplex PCR, and TCRdb's table has in-frame clones only and misses some. Found here are some 95,000 clones, 75% to 90% of them singletons; the top ten hold roughly 4%. Input material: memory CD4+ T cells from blood. These receptors all stem from an adult in good health and CMV-seropositive.

The J gene is TRBJ1-3, the V gene TRBV5-1, with D unresolved. Between the trimmed V and J ends, which lost 0 bases and 3 bases, there was a span of 10 bases. From germline, CDR1 is SGHRS and CDR2 YFSETQ. This CDR3 has 15 residues. DNA of the CDR3: TGCGCCAGCAGCTTGGTACCGGAGGGTGGAAACACCATATATTTT. This codes for CASSLVPEGGNTIYF.

This chain connects TRBV5-6 to TRBJ2-7; D unresolved. The germline V gene encodes CDR1 SGHDT and CDR2 YYEEEE. This CDR3 spans 14 amino acids. Trimming left V 1 base short and J 2 bases short, with 10 bases between. CDR3: CASSLPPETYEQYF. CDR3 in DNA: TGTGCCAGCAGCTTGCCCCCGGAGACCTACGAGCAGTACTTC.

As concerns this clone: At one end, the junction sequence differs from germline, possibly due to a read error. V gene TRBV28 combines with J gene TRBJ2-1; D perhaps matches TRBD1 (5 bases). The CDR3 is 11 amino acids. Per the germline V gene, CDR1 is MDHEN and CDR2 is SYDVKM. This CDR3 reads CASRSQGPRVF. The CDR3 DNA reads as TGTGCCAGCCGATCCCAGGGCCCCCGGGTCTTC.

The rearrangement links TRBV6-1 to TRBJ2-1; the D gene is possibly TRBD1 (5 bases). CDR3 size: 14 residues. Germline CDR1 is MNHNS and CDR2 is SASEGT. V lost 1 base, J lost 3 bases, and 7 bases lay in between. This chain's CDR3 is CASSEGGHYNEQFF. In nucleotides, the CDR3 is TGTGCCAGCAGTGAAGGAGGACACTACAATGAGCAGTTCTTC.

The V call is TRBV5-6, the J call TRBJ2-7, with D possibly being TRBD1 or TRBD2 (5 bases each). CDR3 length: 15 amino acids. Looked up from germline, CDR1 is SGHDT and CDR2 is YYEEEE. Trimming took 1 base from V and 0 from J, leaving 11 bases between them. The CDR3 loop is CASSLRGTGSYEQYF. CDR3 nucleotides: TGTGCCAGCAGCTTGCGGGGCACGGGCTCCTACGAGCAGTACTTC.

The chain employs TRBV11-2 and TRBJ2-1, with 7 nucleotides matching TRBD2. Trimming removed 2 bases from V and 6 bases from J; junction bases left unmatched: 13. The germline gives CDR1 SGHAT, CDR2 FQNNGV. The CDR3 is 17 residues long. The CDR3, as DNA: TGTGCCAGCAGCTTAATTCTGGGGCTAGCGGAGATCAATGAGCAGTTCTTC. It translates to CASSLILGLAEINEQFF. Full variable domain (missing parts from reference TRBV11-2 and TRBJ2-1): EAGVAQSPRYKIIEKRQSVAFWCNPISGHATLYWYQQILGQGPKLLIQFQNNGVVDDSQLPKDRFSAERLKGVDSTLKIQPAKLEDSAVYLCASSLILGLAEINEQFFGPGTRLTVL.

The chain joins TRBV28 to TRBJ2-2; D is unresolved. The CDR3 has 14 residues. Germline-derived CDR1 and CDR2 are MDHEN and SYDVKM. Trimming left V 1 base short and J 6 bases short, with 9 bases between. This chain's CDR3 is CASSLSGIAGELFF. CDR3 nucleotides: TGTGCCAGCAGTTTATCGGGTATCGCCGGGGAGCTGTTTTTT. Using reference TRBV28 and TRBJ2-2 for the parts outside the CDR3, the full variable domain is DVKVTQSSRYLVKRTGEKVFLECVQDMDHENMFWYRQDPGLGLRLIYFSYDVKMKEKGDIPEGYSVSREKKERFSLILESASTNQTSMYLCASSLSGIAGELFFGEGSRLTVL.

This chain joins TRBV7-8 and TRBJ2-5; D remains ambiguous. Germline loops: CDR1 SGHVS, CDR2 FQNEAQ. V was shortened by 2 bases and J by 5 bases, with 18 bases between the two germline ends. The CDR3 spans 16 residues. In DNA, the CDR3 is TGTGCCAGCAGCTTAACAAGAGTCGGTGGTAGGGAGACCCAGTACTTC. The encoded protein is CASSLTRVGGRETQYF.

The chain employs TRBV4-1 and TRBJ2-7; possibly TRBD1 or TRBD2 for D (5 bases each). This CDR3 is built from 14 residues. The V end lost 0 bases, the J end lost 2 bases, and 8 bases lay between the germline ends. CDR1 is MGHRA and CDR2 is YSYEKL in the germline V gene. The CDR3 here is CASSQDSGPYEQYF. The CDR3, as DNA: TGCGCCAGCAGCCAAGATTCGGGGCCCTACGAGCAGTACTTC.

The rearrangement links TRBV4-3 to TRBJ2-6; D is unresolved. CDR1 and CDR2 (germline): LGHNA, YSLEER. The CDR3 consists of 15 residues. The ends were cut back, 6 bases at V and 4 bases at J, with 13 bases in the middle. DNA of the CDR3: TGCGCCAGCAGTCCTCTAGTTTCCGGGGCCAACGTCCTGACTTTC. Its protein product is CASSPLVSGANVLTF.

V usage is TRBV2 and J usage is TRBJ2-2; D possibly matches TRBD1 or TRBD2 (6 bases each). Trimming took 1 base from V and 4 from J, leaving 10 bases between them. Germline CDR1 reads SNHLY; CDR2 reads FYNNEI. The CDR3 covers 15 residues. The CDR3 loop is CASSEVGGGTGELFF. The CDR3 DNA follows: TGTGCCAGCAGTGAAGTGGGGGGCGGCACCGGGGAGCTGTTTTTT.

This chain links TRBV2 with TRBJ2-7; weak D call: TRBD2 (5 bases). V lost 6 bases and J lost 7, with 16 bases in between. From germline, CDR1 is SNHLY and CDR2 FYNNEI. This CDR3 comprises 13 residues. In DNA, the CDR3 is TGTGCCAGCAGGCAACCGGGGAATGGGGAGCAGTACTTC. Translated, it gives CASRQPGNGEQYF.

This clone was recorded only once. The genes are TRBV5-1 and TRBJ2-3; TRBD1 might be the D (5 bases). Germline V gene data show CDR1 as SGHRS and CDR2 as YFSETQ. The CDR3 totals 15 residues. Trimming cost V 2 bases and J 4 bases, with 14 bases left between them. In DNA form, the CDR3 reads TGCGCCAGCAGCTTTGACAGTAAAGAGGCAGATACGCAGTATTTT. As protein: CASSFDSKEADTQYF.

The chain links TRBV6-4 to TRBJ1-1; D gene uncertain. CDR1 and CDR2 (germline): MRHNA, SNTAGT. The CDR3 has 16 amino acids. Trimming took off 7 bases at V and 1 base at J, with 19 bases between the two ends. CDR3 bases: TGTGCCAGCATACGAACCGCAGGCACGGGGAACACTGAAGCTTTCTTT. Its protein product is CASIRTAGTGNTEAFF.

The chain links TRBV30 to TRBJ2-7; the D is unclear. CDR3 length: 13 amino acids. Per the germline V gene, CDR1 is GTSNPN and CDR2 is SVGIG (reference sequence). The germline V and J ends were trimmed by 2 bases and 0 bases, with 8 bases remaining between them. CDR3 in amino acids: CAWSPAFSYEQYF. As DNA, the CDR3 is TGTGCCTGGAGTCCGGCTTTCTCCTACGAGCAGTACTTC.

This rearrangement joins TRBV28 to TRBJ2-7; D gene ambiguous. V dropped 6 bases and J dropped 4 bases, with 7 bases sitting between them. This CDR3 is 11 amino acids long. CDR1 is MDHEN, CDR2 SYDVKM, per germline. CDR3 in amino acids: CASRVDYEQYF. The CDR3 nucleotides read TGTGCCAGCAGAGTCGATTACGAGCAGTACTTC.

The sample holds a few counts of this clone. J is TRBJ2-1 and V is TRBV4-1; TRBD2 might be the D (5 bases). The CDR3 is made up of 17 amino acids. CDR1 and CDR2 (germline): MGHRA, YSYEKL. V was trimmed by 4 bases and J by 1 base, leaving 17 bases between them. The CDR3 sequence: CASSRPLLEGSYNEQFF. In nucleotides, the CDR3 is TGCGCCAGCAGCCGCCCACTGCTCGAGGGTTCCTACAATGAGCAGTTCTTC.

The genes are TRBV5-6 and TRBJ2-5; 7 nucleotides align to TRBD1. Trimming removed 4 bases from V and 1 base from J; junction bases left unmatched: 4. CDR1 is SGHDT, CDR2 YYEEEE, per germline. The length of the CDR3 is 14 residues. The CDR3 here is CASSLRTGQETQYF. The CDR3 DNA sequence: TGTGCCAGCAGCCTTCGGACAGGCCAAGAGACCCAGTACTTC.

The V gene is TRBV5-4, the J gene TRBJ2-3; 11 positions match TRBD2. The CDR3 runs 16 residues. V was pared by 3 bases and J by 3 bases, with 6 bases of the junction left unmatched. The germline gives CDR1 SGHNT, CDR2 YYREEE (reference sequence). The CDR3 spells CASSSLAGGLTDTQYF. The CDR3, as DNA: TGTGCCAGCAGCTCTTTAGCGGGAGGGCTAACAGATACGCAGTATTTT.

The chain carries TRBV5-1 and TRBJ2-3; D tentatively fits TRBD1 or TRBD2 (5 bases each). The CDR3 spans 16 residues. Trimming cost V 0 bases and J 1 base, with 12 bases left between them. Germline-derived CDR1 and CDR2 are SGHRS and YFSETQ. This chain's CDR3 is CASSLERLGGTDTQYF. The CDR3 coding sequence is TGCGCCAGCAGCTTGGAGCGGCTGGGGGGCACAGATACGCAGTATTTT.

The CDR3 nucleotides are TGCGCCAGCAGCTCTGATAACAGGGGGATGTATGGCTACACCTTC. Protein sequence: CASSSDNRGMYGYTF. The gene calls are TRBV5-1 and TRBJ1-2, with 8 bases lining up with TRBD1. V trimming: 3 bases; J trimming: 5 bases; junction bases outside the gene matches: 9. CDR1 and CDR2 (germline): SGHRS, YFSETQ. CDR3 size: 15 residues. The whole variable domain, filled in from reference TRBV5-1 and TRBJ1-2, reads KAGVTQTPRYLIKTRGQQVTLSCSPISGHRSVSWYQQTPGQGLQFLFEYFSETQRNKGNFPGRFSGRQFSNSRSEMNVSTLELGDSALYLCASSSDNRGMYGYTFGSGTRLTVV.

The CDR3 DNA sequence: TGTGCCAGCAGCTTAGCGATGAAGGGTGAGCAGTTCTTC. Translating gives CASSLAMKGEQFF. The gene calls are TRBV7-6 and TRBJ2-1, with unresolved D. The CDR3 totals 13 residues. Germline V gene lookup returns CDR1 SGHVS and CDR2 FNYEAQ. V lost 0 bases to trimming and J lost 9 bases, with 9 bases between them.

This rearrangement joins TRBV6-5 to TRBJ1-3, with D uncertain. Germline V CDR1 and CDR2: MNHEY, SVGAGI. V dropped 5 bases and J dropped 0 bases, with 11 bases sitting between them. The CDR3 has 15 amino acids. The CDR3 here is CASSPDGISGNTIYF. For the CDR3, the DNA is TGTGCCAGCAGTCCCGACGGAATCTCTGGAAACACCATATATTTT.

This clone was seen just once. The chain employs TRBV5-1 and TRBJ1-1, with a weak D call TRBD1 (5 bases). Germline loops: CDR1 SGHRS, CDR2 YFSETQ. The CDR3 runs 13 residues. The germline V and J ends were trimmed by 4 bases and 5 bases, with 12 bases remaining between them. The CDR3 is CASSLGGGTEAFF. For the CDR3, the DNA is TGCGCCAGCAGCCTTGGGGGGGGGACTGAAGCTTTCTTT.

The V gene is TRBV11-3, the J gene TRBJ1-1; D not certain. The CDR3 consists of 13 residues. Germline V gene lookup returns CDR1 SGHNT and CDR2 YENEEA. Trimming took off 0 bases at V and 4 bases at J, with 6 bases between the two ends. CDR3 DNA sequence: TGTGCCAGCAGCTTAGAGGGTGGCACTGAAGCTTTCTTT. It encodes CASSLEGGTEAFF.

The V gene is TRBV7-3, the J gene TRBJ2-6; 7 nucleotides match TRBD1. CDR1 SGHTA and CDR2 FQGTGA come from the germline V gene. Trimming at V came to 5 bases and at J to 2 bases, leaving 6 bases not matched to a gene. The CDR3 sequence is 16 residues long. CDR3 coding DNA: TGTGCCAGCAGCAGCCTGGGACAGACTGGGGCCAACGTCCTGACTTTC. Amino acids: CASSSLGQTGANVLTF.

J is TRBJ1-1 and V is TRBV5-4; D possibly corresponds to TRBD1 (6 bases). CDR3 length: 12 residues. V lost 9 bases and J 0 bases, leaving 9 bases between the germline ends. Germline V gene lookup returns CDR1 SGHNT and CDR2 YYREEE (reference sequence). Written as DNA, the CDR3 is TGTGCCACCGCAGGGGTGAACACTGAAGCTTTCTTT. Encoded protein: CATAGVNTEAFF.

This clone was counted a few times. V usage is TRBV18 and J usage is TRBJ2-7; D ambiguous. The V end was cut by 0 bases, the J end by 3 bases, with 9 bases between. CDR1 is KGHSH and CDR2 is LQKENI in the germline V gene. The CDR3 spans 14 residues. The chain's CDR3 is CASSPPSQHYEQYF. The CDR3 nucleotides are TGTGCCAGCTCACCACCCTCCCAACACTACGAGCAGTACTTC.

The chain links TRBV5-8 to TRBJ2-1; 11 bases fit TRBD1. Germline lookup yields CDR1 SGHTS and CDR2 YDEGEE. V shed 9 bases, J shed 9 bases, and the junction held 14 bases outside the gene matches. The CDR3 length is 15 residues. This CDR3 reads CATVDRGRRYGEQFF. CDR3 bases: TGTGCCACCGTGGACAGGGGGCGAAGGTATGGTGAGCAGTTCTTC.

The chain recombines TRBV7-2 with TRBJ1-3, with TRBD1 identical over 8 bases. Trimming removed 2 bases from V and 3 bases from J; junction bases left unmatched: 6. The CDR3 loop spans 16 amino acids. From germline, CDR1 is SGHTA and CDR2 FQGNSA. This CDR3 reads CASSLSQGARGNTIYF. The CDR3 DNA reads TGTGCCAGCAGCTTATCCCAGGGGGCGCGTGGAAACACCATATATTTT. Combining the CDR3 with reference TRBV7-2 and TRBJ1-3 gives the whole variable domain GAGVSQSPSNKVTEKGKDVELRCDPISGHTALYWYRQSLGQGLEFLIYFQGNSAPDKSGLPSDRFSAERTGGSVSTLTIQRTQQEDSAVYLCASSLSQGARGNTIYFGEGSWLTVV.

CDR3 sequence: CASSVIGEETQYF. CDR3 DNA sequence: TGTGCCAGCAGCGTAATAGGTGAAGAGACCCAGTACTTC. The rearrangement links TRBV9 to TRBJ2-5; D unresolved. V was trimmed by 1 base and J by 3 bases, leaving 7 bases between them. The CDR3 spans 13 residues. Germline V lookup: CDR1 SGDLS, CDR2 YYNGEE. Complete variable domain (other parts from reference TRBV9 and TRBJ2-5): DSGVTQTPKHLITATGQRVTLRCSPRSGDLSVYWYQQSLDQGLQFLIQYYNGEERAKGNILERFSAQQFPDLHSELNLSSLELGDSALYFCASSVIGEETQYFGPGTRLLVL.

The genes are TRBV6-1 and TRBJ2-5, with TRBD1 matching 8 bases. The germline gives CDR1 MNHNS, CDR2 SASEGT. This CDR3 region has 14 residues. The V segment lost 3 bases and the J segment 5 bases; nucleotides outside the gene matches: 5. CDR3 bases: TGTGCCAGCAGTGACAGGGGGCAGGGGGAGACCCAGTACTTC. Translation gives CASSDRGQGETQYF.